This paragraph covers one T cell receptor (beta chain) sequence. It lacks a known antigen. One base away there is no much larger clone; base qualities are not given. Read against the paper, the sample's time point label means: baseline before first vaccination. Vaccinee samples were obtained from the UK trials COV001 and COV002, which included a single-blind randomized controlled phase 2/3 trial of AZD1222 (ChAdOx1 nCoV-19) in healthy adults. For TCRbeta chain sequencing, PBMC samples were collected from trial participants at day 0 and at day 28 after the second dose. This entry belongs to a study of T cell responses to AZD1222 COVID-19 vaccine (dated by TCRdb to the early 2020s). About the full investigation: AZD1222 recipients with second doses at about 4 weeks or about 12 weeks were pooled, because spike-specific TCR depth and breadth did not differ between schedules. TCR sequencing was performed for over 230 trial participants, of whom about 200 were given two doses of AZD1222 and around 25 were given two doses of MenACWY control vaccine. Trial participants were enrolled into age subgroups of 18-55, 56-69 and 70-plus years, which contained about 150, 28 and 57 TCR-sequenced participants, respectively.

The CDR3 covers 15 residues, taking in both the cysteine and the phenylalanine. Only the CDR3 DNA stays, 45 bases, in frame from base 1. V and J are truncated by 0 bases and 4 bases respectively, leaving an intervening sequence of 8 bases. The germline V gene encodes CDR1 SGHRS and CDR2 YFSETQ. The research as a whole found: CD4 TCRs associated with the vaccine covered the entire spike protein, and the dominant responses were in regions 160-218 and 743-854. Conclusions about previously exposed vaccinees are limited because only five or six AZD1222 recipients were SARS-CoV-2 seropositive at baseline. Because no samples from the day 14 peak response were available, repertoires could be characterized only after the peak T cell response. Reportedly, close to half of the unique spike-specific TCRs recognized epitopes lying outside the regions that are mutated in the B.1.351 and B.1.1.7 variants. After two AZD1222 doses, spike-specific TCR breadth and depth were significantly higher than at day 0 and than in MenACWY recipients. Most participants were white British and females outnumbered males, and the authors suggested that clonal diversity may have been underestimated. In the small 56-69-year group, the increase in depth fell short of significance, most likely because of low power.

The CDR3 regions of human TCRbeta chains were analyzed by immunosequencing. As for the original processing: TCRs in the repertoires were matched against a reference library of SARS-CoV-2-specific TCRs that had been generated with the MIRA antigen-specificity platform. Breadth was defined as the fraction of unique TCRs that were SARS-CoV-2-associated, and depth was defined as the fraction of total T cells that were SARS-CoV-2-associated. Using the MIRA data, each spike-specific TCR was assigned both to the spike region to which the TCR was reactive and to a CD4 or CD8 class. Log10-transformed breadth and depth values were compared by one-way ANOVA with Sidak's multiple comparisons tests. TCRdb took this table from immuneACCESS and kept in-frame rearrangements with V and J called. Such tables lack part of the clones; where checked against another copy, unresolved V genes explain under half of the gap, and the rest is unexplained. V and J calls and clone size follow that table, whereas D and trimming were derived from the DNA. The sample profile shows 90,000 to 100,000 clones; approximately 90% of them were found once. The top ten clones comprise approximately 7% of the sample.

The receptor chain draws on TRBV5-1 and TRBJ2-6; the D gene assignment is ambiguous. The sequence was collected from an adult in good health. The input for sequencing was peripheral blood, taken on day 0 of AZD1222 vaccination. The CDR3 corresponds to CASSLEAPGANVLTF. The DNA reads TGCGCCAGCAGCTTGGAAGCTCCCGGGGCCAACGTCCTGACTTTC.